This is a list of T cell receptor beta chains from one sample in a study of cytomegalovirus exposure and HLA in healthy donors. Measured with immunoSEQ multiplex PCR; TCRdb has only the in-frame clones, and not every one. The sample consists of 150,000 to 200,000 clones, roughly 87% of them appearing once. Sequences were obtained from PBMCs. Source of these receptors: a girl under three years old in good health and CMV-seronegative. Each CDR3 is given with its conserved first and last residue. A D gene is named only where the DNA matches it firmly. The listing skips clone size in some rows; elsewhere it reads once, few, many or a size class.

j_call v_call cdr3_length clone_size d_call cdr3_aa cdr3_nt
TRBJ1-2 TRBV15 14 NA TRBD1 CATSRRTGEHGYTF TGTGCCACCAGCAGAAGGACAGGGGAGCATGGCTACACCTTC
TRBJ1-2 TRBV5-1 14 NA NA CASRLTGQNYGYTF TGCGCCAGCCGACTGACAGGACAAAACTATGGCTACACCTTC
TRBJ2-1 TRBV20-1 11 NA NA CSARAKNEQFF TGCAGTGCTAGAGCTAAAAATGAGCAGTTCTTC
TRBJ2-1 TRBV5-4 15 NA NA CASSTDTSGYNEQFF TGTGCCAGCAGCACGGACACATCTGGCTACAATGAGCAGTTCTTC
TRBJ2-1 TRBV5-6 13 NA TRBD2 CASSPSGGFEQFF TGTGCCAGCAGTCCCTCGGGGGGGTTTGAGCAGTTCTTC
TRBJ1-2 TRBV25-1 11 NA NA CASSEARGYTF TGTGCCAGCAGTGAGGCCCGAGGCTACACCTTC
TRBJ2-7 TRBV4-1 14 NA TRBD1 CASSPRDRDYEQYF TGCGCCAGCAGCCCCCGGGACAGGGACTACGAGCAGTACTTC
TRBJ2-7 TRBV7-2 14 NA NA CASSLGNSPYEQYF TGTGCCAGCAGCTTAGGAAACAGCCCCTACGAGCAGTACTTC
TRBJ2-3 TRBV4-2 14 NA NA CASSQAGDTDTQYF TGTGCCAGCAGCCAAGCGGGAGACACAGATACGCAGTATTTT
TRBJ1-4 TRBV27 16 NA TRBD1 CASSFEGGRGRGKLFF TGTGCCAGCAGTTTCGAGGGGGGCAGGGGGCGGGGAAAACTGTTTTTT
TRBJ1-2 TRBV10-3 14 NA NA CAISGEIGRYGYTF TGTGCCATCAGTGGGGAGATAGGGAGGTATGGCTACACCTTC
TRBJ2-5 TRBV5-1 13 NA NA CASSLGGQETQYF TGCGCCAGCAGCTTGGGAGGGCAGGAGACCCAGTACTTC
TRBJ1-5 TRBV27 15 few NA CASSLQGVGNQPQHF TGTGCCAGCAGTTTACAGGGCGTGGGCAATCAGCCCCAGCATTTT
TRBJ1-2 TRBV7-6 13 NA NA CASSLVSGLGYTF TGTGCCAGCAGCTTAGTAAGCGGTCTTGGCTACACCTTC
TRBJ2-2 TRBV7-9 15 NA NA CASSVPATVTGELFF TGTGCCAGCAGCGTACCGGCGACAGTGACCGGGGAGCTGTTTTTT
TRBJ2-3 TRBV27 13 NA NA CARRLYSTDTQYF TGTGCCAGGCGTCTGTACAGCACAGATACGCAGTATTTT
TRBJ2-5 TRBV15 16 NA NA CATSKGISRVEETQYF TGTGCCACCAGCAAAGGGATCAGCAGGGTGGAAGAGACCCAGTACTTC
TRBJ1-2 TRBV2 14 NA NA CASELTTGVGGYTF TGTGCCAGCGAGCTTACGACAGGCGTGGGGGGCTACACCTTC
TRBJ2-1 TRBV7-6 15 NA NA CASSSKGGSYNEQFF TGTGCCAGCAGCTCCAAGGGCGGGTCCTACAATGAGCAGTTCTTC
TRBJ1-2 TRBV7-9 14 NA NA CASSLGADHYGYTF TGTGCCAGCAGCTTAGGGGCCGACCACTATGGCTACACCTTC
TRBJ1-3 TRBV5-6 15 NA TRBD1 CASSLDRARGNTIYF TGTGCCAGCAGCCTGGACAGGGCCAGAGGAAACACCATATATTTT
TRBJ1-2 TRBV5-1 15 NA NA CASSPAVRDWYGYTF TGCGCCAGCAGCCCCGCGGTCAGGGATTGGTATGGCTACACCTTC
TRBJ1-2 TRBV30 16 NA NA CAWTRMTDIGTNGYTF TGTGCCTGGACCAGGATGACCGACATTGGGACTAATGGCTACACCTTC
TRBJ1-1 TRBV14 13 NA NA CASSQVGGSEAFF TGTGCCAGCAGCCAAGTCGGGGGATCTGAAGCTTTCTTT
TRBJ2-7 TRBV14 16 NA TRBD2 CASSQVGAGGNYEQYF TGTGCCAGCAGCCAAGTCGGAGCGGGAGGAAACTACGAGCAGTACTTC
TRBJ2-3 TRBV23-1 17 few TRBD1 CASNRWDRSPDTDTQYF TGCGCCAGTAATCGGTGGGACAGGAGCCCTGACACAGATACGCAGTATTTT
TRBJ1-1 TRBV6-1 15 NA NA CASSPHQGGNTETFF TGTGCCAGCAGTCCGCATCAGGGCGGGAACACTGAAACTTTCTTT
TRBJ1-1 TRBV7-3 15 NA NA CASSLLPGMNTEAFF TGTGCCAGCAGCTTATTGCCGGGGATGAACACTGAAGCTTTCTTT
TRBJ2-1 TRBV6-1 14 few NA CATGGAVSYNEQFF TGTGCCACTGGAGGGGCGGTTTCCTACAATGAGCAGTTCTTC
TRBJ1-6 TRBV27 18 NA TRBD1 CASSPNSGQGGYNSPLHF TGTGCCAGCAGTCCGAATTCCGGACAGGGAGGTTATAATTCACCCCTCCACTTT
TRBJ2-1 TRBV7-3 14 NA TRBD2 CASSLGGSYNEQFF TGTGCCAGCAGCTTGGGAGGGTCCTACAATGAGCAGTTCTTC
TRBJ2-7 TRBV29-1 13 NA TRBD2 CSVATSGAYEQYF TGCAGCGTTGCGACTAGCGGGGCCTACGAGCAGTACTTC
TRBJ2-7 TRBV9 15 NA TRBD2 CASSIEAGNLYEQYF TGTGCCAGCAGCATAGAAGCGGGGAATCTATACGAGCAGTACTTC
TRBJ2-5 TRBV30 14 NA TRBD2 CAWGVTSGGVTQYF TGTGCCTGGGGGGTAACTAGCGGGGGTGTGACCCAGTACTTC
TRBJ2-3 TRBV10-1 14 NA NA CASSGRGSTDTQYF TGCGCCAGCAGTGGACGGGGGAGCACAGATACGCAGTATTTT